The present T cell receptor (beta chain) was sequenced within a study of cytotoxic CD8 clonotypes in ibrutinib-treated CLL. Germline loops: CDR1 SGHAT, CDR2 FQNNGV. The CDR3 sequence is 13 residues long. The V and J ends lost 2 bases and 1 base respectively, with 6 bases between them. The table lists this clone with a few counts. Measured with immunoSEQ multiplex PCR; TCRdb has only the in-frame clones, and not every one. The sample has roughly 76,000 clones; 80% are singletons. This rearrangement joins TRBV11-2 to TRBJ2-7; D is undetermined. This sequence originates from a human donor with chronic lymphocytic leukemia. The sequenced sample was PBMCs, obtained at disease progression, from a patient treated with ibrutinib. CDR3 in DNA: TGTGCCAGCAGCTTAAGTGATTCCTACGAGCAGTACTTC. This translates into CASSLSDSYEQYF.